This entry features one T cell receptor beta chain sequence. The V segment lost 6 bases and the J segment 9 bases; nucleotides outside the gene matches: 9. This CDR3 has 14 amino acids. Germline loops: CDR1 MGHDK, CDR2 SYGVNS. The data were produced by immunoSEQ multiplex PCR, yet TCRdb's version contains in-frame clones alone and is incomplete. The sample comprises 200,000 or so clones, over 75% of which are singletons, and 4.5% to 5.5% rests with the top ten. This specimen comes from a study of blood T cell repertoires in COVID-19. Study details: PBMCs, B-cell-depleted T cells, or T cells were the source of the cDNA or gDNA that made up the material.

This chain uses TRBV25-1 with TRBJ2-1; 9 bases agree with TRBD2. The sample consisted of peripheral blood. The sequence was obtained from a human donor in a cohort sampled during active COVID-19. The CDR3 region is CASRDSGRFFEQFF. The CDR3, as DNA: TGTGCCAGCAGGGATAGCGGGAGATTCTTTGAGCAGTTCTTC. Based on the CDR3 plus reference TRBV25-1 and TRBJ2-1, the full variable domain is EADIYQTPRYLVIGTGKKITLECSQTMGHDKMYWYQQDPGMELHLIHYSYGVNSTEKGDLSSESTVSRIRTEHFPLTLESARPSHTSQYLCASRDSGRFFEQFFGPGTRLTVL.